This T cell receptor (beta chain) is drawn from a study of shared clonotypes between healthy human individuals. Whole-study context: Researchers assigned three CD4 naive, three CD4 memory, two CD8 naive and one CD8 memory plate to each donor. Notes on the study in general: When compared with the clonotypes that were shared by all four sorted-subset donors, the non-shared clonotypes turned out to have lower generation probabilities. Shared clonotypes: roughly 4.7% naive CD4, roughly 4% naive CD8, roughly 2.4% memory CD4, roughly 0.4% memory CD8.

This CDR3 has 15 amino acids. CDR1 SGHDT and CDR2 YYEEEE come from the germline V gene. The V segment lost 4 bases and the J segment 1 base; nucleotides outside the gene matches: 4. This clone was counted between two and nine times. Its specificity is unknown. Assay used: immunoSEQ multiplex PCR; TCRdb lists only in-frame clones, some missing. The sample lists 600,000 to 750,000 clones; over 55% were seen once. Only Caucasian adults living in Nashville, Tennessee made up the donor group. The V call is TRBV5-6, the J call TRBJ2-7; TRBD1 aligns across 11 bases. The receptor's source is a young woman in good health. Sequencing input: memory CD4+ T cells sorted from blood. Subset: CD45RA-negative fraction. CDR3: CASSRRDRGSYEQYF. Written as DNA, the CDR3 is TGTGCCAGCAGCCGACGGGACAGGGGGTCCTACGAGCAGTACTTC.